This T cell receptor (beta chain) was recovered during a study of persistence of HIV-infected CD4 T cells. Notes on this clone: As yet, its antigen is unknown.

The libraries were made with immunoSEQ version 4 in survey mode. The repertoire was sequenced with immunoSEQ multiplex PCR; TCRdb's copy has only in-frame clones and lacks some. The data show roughly 41,000 clones, 80% seen once. Cells were stimulated with CMV-infected fibroblast lysates at around 9.1 ug/mL. CD40L-negative CD69-negative CD45RO-high memory CD4+ T cells were sorted as populations depleted of antigen-responding cells. The V and J ends lost 0 bases and 4 bases respectively, with 9 bases between them. Germline V CDR1 and CDR2: LNHNV, YYDKDF (reference sequence). The CDR3 contains 15 residues. Study-wide results and limits: Rare CMV-responding cells carrying HIV-1 proviruses were not analyzed separately for TCR.

The TCR sequence derives from an adult man with HIV who was CMV-seropositive. The chain joins TRBV15 to TRBJ1-4; possibly TRBD1 for D (6 bases). The specimen was CD4+ T cells sorted from PBMCs after roughly 18-hour stimulation, collected from a patient who received antiretroviral therapy. The CDR3 DNA sequence: TGTGCCACCAGCAGAGATGGACAGCATAATGAAAAACTGTTTTTT. It translates to CATSRDGQHNEKLFF.